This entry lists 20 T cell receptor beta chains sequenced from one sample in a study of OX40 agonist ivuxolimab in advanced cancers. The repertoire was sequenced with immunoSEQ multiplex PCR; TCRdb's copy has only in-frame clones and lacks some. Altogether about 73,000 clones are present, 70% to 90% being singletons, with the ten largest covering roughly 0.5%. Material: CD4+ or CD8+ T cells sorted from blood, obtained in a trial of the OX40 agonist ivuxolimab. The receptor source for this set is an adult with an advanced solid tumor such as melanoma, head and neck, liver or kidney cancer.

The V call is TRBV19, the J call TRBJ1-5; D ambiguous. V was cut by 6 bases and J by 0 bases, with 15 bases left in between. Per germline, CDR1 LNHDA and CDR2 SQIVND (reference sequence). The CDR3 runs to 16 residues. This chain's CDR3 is CASRRTGTYSNQPQHF. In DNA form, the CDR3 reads TGTGCCAGTAGGCGCACCGGTACGTATAGCAATCAGCCCCAGCATTTT.

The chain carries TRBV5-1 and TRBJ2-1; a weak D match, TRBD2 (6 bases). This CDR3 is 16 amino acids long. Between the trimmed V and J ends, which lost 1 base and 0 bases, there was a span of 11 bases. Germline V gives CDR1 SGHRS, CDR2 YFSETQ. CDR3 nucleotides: TGCGCCAGCAGCTTGACTAGCCCGAGCTCCTACAATGAGCAGTTCTTC. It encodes CASSLTSPSSYNEQFF.

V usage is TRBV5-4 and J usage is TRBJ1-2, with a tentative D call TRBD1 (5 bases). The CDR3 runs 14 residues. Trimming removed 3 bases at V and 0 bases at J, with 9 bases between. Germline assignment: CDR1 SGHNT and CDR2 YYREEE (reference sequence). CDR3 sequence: CASSSRQTNYGYTF. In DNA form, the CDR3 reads TGTGCCAGCAGCTCCCGACAGACTAACTATGGCTACACCTTC. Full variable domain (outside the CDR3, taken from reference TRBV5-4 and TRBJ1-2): ETGVTQSPTHLIKTRGQQVTLRCSSQSGHNTVSWYQQALGQGPQFIFQYYREEENGRGNFPPRFSGLQFPNYSSELNVNALELDDSALYLCASSSRQTNYGYTFGSGTRLTVV.

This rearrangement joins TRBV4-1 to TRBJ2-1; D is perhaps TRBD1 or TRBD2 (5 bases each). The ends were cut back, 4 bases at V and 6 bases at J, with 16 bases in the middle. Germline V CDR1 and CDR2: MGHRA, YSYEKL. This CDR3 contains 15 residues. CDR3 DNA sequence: TGCGCCAGCAGCCTTACCGGGACCAGACGCAATGAGCAGTTCTTC. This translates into CASSLTGTRRNEQFF.

The CDR3 sequence: CSVSPREGRQETQYF. The CDR3 bases are TGCAGCGTCTCCCCCCGAGAGGGAAGGCAAGAGACCCAGTACTTC. This chain links TRBV29-1 with TRBJ2-5; tentative D call: TRBD2 (5 bases). This CDR3 spans 15 amino acids. V was pared by 6 bases and J by 2 bases, with 19 bases between. The germline CDR1 and CDR2 sequences are SQVTM and ANQGSEA.

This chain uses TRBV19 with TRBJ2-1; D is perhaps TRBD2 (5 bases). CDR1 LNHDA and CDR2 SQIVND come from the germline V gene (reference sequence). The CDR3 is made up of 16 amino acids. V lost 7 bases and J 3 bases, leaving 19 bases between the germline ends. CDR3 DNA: TGTGCCAGTAAGCAGCGAGCGGAGAGTTTCTACAATGAGCAGTTCTTC. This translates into CASKQRAESFYNEQFF.

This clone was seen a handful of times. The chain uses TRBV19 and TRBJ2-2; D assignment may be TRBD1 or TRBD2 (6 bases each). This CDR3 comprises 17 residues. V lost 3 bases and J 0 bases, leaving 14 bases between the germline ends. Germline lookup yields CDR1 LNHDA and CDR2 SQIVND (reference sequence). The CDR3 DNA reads TGTGCCAGTAGTATCGAGGAGGGGGGCGCGAACACCGGGGAGCTGTTTTTT. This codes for CASSIEEGGANTGELFF.

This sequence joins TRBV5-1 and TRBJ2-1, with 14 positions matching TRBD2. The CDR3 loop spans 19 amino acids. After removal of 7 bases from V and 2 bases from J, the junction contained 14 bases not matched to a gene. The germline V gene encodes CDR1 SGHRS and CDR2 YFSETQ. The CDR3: CASHSGLAGGGITYNEQFF. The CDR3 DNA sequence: TGCGCCAGCCACTCCGGACTAGCGGGAGGAGGGATAACCTACAATGAGCAGTTCTTC.

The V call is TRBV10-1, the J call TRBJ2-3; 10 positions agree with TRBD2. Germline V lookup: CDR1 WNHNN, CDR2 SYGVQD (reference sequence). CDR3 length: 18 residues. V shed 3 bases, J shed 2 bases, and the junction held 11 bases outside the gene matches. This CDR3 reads CASSDRWASGSLTDTQYF. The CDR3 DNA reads TGCGCCAGCAGTGACCGATGGGCTAGCGGGAGCCTCACAGATACGCAGTATTTT.

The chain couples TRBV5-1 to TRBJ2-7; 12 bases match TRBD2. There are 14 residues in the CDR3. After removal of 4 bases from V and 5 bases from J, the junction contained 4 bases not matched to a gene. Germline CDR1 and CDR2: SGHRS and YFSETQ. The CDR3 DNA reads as TGCGCCAGCAGCCAGACTAGCGGGAGCAACGAGCAGTACTTC. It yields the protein CASSQTSGSNEQYF. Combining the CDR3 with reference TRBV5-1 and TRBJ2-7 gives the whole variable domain KAGVTQTPRYLIKTRGQQVTLSCSPISGHRSVSWYQQTPGQGLQFLFEYFSETQRNKGNFPGRFSGRQFSNSRSEMNVSTLELGDSALYLCASSQTSGSNEQYFGPGTRLTVT.

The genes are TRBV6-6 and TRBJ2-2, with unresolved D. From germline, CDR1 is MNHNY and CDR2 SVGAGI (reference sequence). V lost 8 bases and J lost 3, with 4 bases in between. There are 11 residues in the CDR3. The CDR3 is CASRDTGELFF. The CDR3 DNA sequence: TGTGCCAGCCGGGACACCGGGGAGCTGTTTTTT.

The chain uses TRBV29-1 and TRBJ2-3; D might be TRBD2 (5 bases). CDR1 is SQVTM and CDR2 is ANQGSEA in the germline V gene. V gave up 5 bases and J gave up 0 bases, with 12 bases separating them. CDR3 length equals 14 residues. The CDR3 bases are TGCAGCGTTCCCGGACTCACTAGCACAGATACGCAGTATTTT. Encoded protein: CSVPGLTSTDTQYF.

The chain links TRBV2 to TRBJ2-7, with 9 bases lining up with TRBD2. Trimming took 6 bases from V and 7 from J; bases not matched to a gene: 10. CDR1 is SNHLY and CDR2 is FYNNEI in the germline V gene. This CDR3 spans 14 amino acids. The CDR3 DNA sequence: TGTGCCAGCAGACCCGGGACTAGCCGAATAGAGCAGTACTTC. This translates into CASRPGTSRIEQYF.

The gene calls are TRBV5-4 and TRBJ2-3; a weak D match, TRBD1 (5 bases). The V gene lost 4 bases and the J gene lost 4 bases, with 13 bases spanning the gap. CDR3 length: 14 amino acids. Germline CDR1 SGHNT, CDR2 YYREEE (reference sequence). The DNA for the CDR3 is TGTGCCAGCAGCACCGCTAGGGGCGCAGATACGCAGTATTTT. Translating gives CASSTARGADTQYF.

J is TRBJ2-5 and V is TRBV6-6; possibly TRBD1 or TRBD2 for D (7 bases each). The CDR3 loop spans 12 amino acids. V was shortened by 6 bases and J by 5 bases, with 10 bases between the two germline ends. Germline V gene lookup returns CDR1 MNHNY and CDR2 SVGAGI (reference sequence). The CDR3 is CASSQGGETQYF. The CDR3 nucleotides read TGTGCCAGCAGCCAGGGGGGGGAGACCCAGTACTTC.

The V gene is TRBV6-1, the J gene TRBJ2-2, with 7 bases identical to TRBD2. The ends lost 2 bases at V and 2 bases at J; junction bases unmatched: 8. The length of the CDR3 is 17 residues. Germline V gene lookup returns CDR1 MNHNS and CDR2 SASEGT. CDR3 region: CASSERGLAVNTGELFF. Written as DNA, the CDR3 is TGTGCCAGCAGTGAACGTGGGCTAGCGGTCAACACCGGGGAGCTGTTTTTT.

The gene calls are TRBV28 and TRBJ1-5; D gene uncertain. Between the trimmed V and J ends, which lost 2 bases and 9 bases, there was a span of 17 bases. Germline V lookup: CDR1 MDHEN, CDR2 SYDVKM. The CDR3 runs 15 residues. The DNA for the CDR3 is TGTGCCAGCAGTTTACGACCTAACCCGATCAGGCCCCAGCATTTT. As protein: CASSLRPNPIRPQHF.

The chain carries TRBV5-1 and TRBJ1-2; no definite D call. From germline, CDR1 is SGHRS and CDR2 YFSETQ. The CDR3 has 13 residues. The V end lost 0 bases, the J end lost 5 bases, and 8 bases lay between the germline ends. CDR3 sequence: CASSLEAGYGYTF. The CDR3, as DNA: TGCGCCAGCAGCTTGGAGGCCGGGTATGGCTACACCTTC. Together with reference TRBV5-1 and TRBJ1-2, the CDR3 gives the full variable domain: KAGVTQTPRYLIKTRGQQVTLSCSPISGHRSVSWYQQTPGQGLQFLFEYFSETQRNKGNFPGRFSGRQFSNSRSEMNVSTLELGDSALYLCASSLEAGYGYTFGSGTRLTVV.

As DNA, the CDR3 is TGTGCCAGTAGTACAGACCGTGCAACTAATGAAAAACTGTTTTTT. This gives the protein CASSTDRATNEKLFF. The rearrangement joins TRBV19 to TRBJ1-4; the D is unclear. Germline V gene sequence: CDR1 LNHDA, CDR2 SQIVND (reference sequence). CDR3 length: 15 amino acids. The V and J ends lost 4 bases and 0 bases respectively, with 9 bases between them. The full variable domain, completed using reference TRBV19 and TRBJ1-4, is DGGITQSPKYLFRKEGQNVTLSCEQNLNHDAMYWYRQDPGQGLRLIYYSQIVNDFQKGDIAEGYSVSREKKESFPLTVTSAQKNPTAFYLCASSTDRATNEKLFFGSGTQLSVL.

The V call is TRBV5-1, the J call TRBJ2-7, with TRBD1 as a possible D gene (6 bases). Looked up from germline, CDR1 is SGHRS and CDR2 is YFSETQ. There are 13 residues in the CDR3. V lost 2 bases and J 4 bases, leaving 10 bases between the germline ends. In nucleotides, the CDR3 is TGCGCCAGCAGCTTAATACAGGGTTACGAGCAGTACTTC. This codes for CASSLIQGYEQYF. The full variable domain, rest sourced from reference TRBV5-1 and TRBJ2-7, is KAGVTQTPRYLIKTRGQQVTLSCSPISGHRSVSWYQQTPGQGLQFLFEYFSETQRNKGNFPGRFSGRQFSNSRSEMNVSTLELGDSALYLCASSLIQGYEQYFGPGTRLTVT.